The clone carrying this TCR beta chain occurred many times. Its antigen remains unidentified. This CDR3 is built from 15 residues. TCRdb keeps only in-frame clones here, not all; method: immunoSEQ multiplex PCR. The sample includes some 980,000 clones, more than 75% of them seen just once. Among the donors, all were Caucasian adults who lived in Nashville, Tennessee. The record originates from a study of shared clonotypes between healthy human individuals. Study observations and caveats: Although depth was large, rarefaction showed that sequencing of the sorted subsets was incomplete.

The sequenced sample was memory CD4+ T cells sorted from blood. Subset described: CD45RA-negative fraction. The rearrangement links TRBV21-1 to TRBJ1-5. TRBV21-1 represents a pseudogene. This TCR was recovered from a man between 18 and 29 years old in good health. The CDR3 nucleotides read TGTGCCAGCAAAGAAGTCCTTTATAGCAATCAGCCCCAGCATTTT. Residues: CASKEVLYSNQPQHF.